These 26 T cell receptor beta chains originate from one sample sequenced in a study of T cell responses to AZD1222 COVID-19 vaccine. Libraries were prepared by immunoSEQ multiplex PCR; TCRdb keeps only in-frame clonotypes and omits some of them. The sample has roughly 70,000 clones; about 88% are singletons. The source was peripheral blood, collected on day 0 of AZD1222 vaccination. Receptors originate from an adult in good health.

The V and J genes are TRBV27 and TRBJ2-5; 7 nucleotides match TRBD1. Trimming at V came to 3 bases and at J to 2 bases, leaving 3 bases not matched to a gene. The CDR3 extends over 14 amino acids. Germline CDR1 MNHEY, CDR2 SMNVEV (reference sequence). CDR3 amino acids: CASSFRDRQETQYF. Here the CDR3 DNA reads TGTGCCAGCAGTTTCCGGGACAGACAAGAGACCCAGTACTTC.

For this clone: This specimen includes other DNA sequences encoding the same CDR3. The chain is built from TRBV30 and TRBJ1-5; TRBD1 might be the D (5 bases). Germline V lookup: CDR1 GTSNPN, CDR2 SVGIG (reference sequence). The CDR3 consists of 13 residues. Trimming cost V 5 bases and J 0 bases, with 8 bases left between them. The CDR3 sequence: CAWGRDSNQPQHF. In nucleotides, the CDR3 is TGTGCCTGGGGCAGGGATAGCAATCAGCCCCAGCATTTT.

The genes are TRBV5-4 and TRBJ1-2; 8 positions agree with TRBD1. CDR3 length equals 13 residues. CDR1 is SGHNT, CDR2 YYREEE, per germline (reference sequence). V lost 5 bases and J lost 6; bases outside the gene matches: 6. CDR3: CASRKQGVNGYTF. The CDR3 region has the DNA TGTGCCAGCAGGAAACAGGGGGTGAATGGCTACACCTTC.

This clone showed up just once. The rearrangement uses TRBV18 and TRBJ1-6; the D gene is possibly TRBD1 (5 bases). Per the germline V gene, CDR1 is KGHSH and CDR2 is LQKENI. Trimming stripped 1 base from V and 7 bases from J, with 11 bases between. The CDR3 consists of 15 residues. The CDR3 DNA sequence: TGTGCCAGCTCACCACGAGGGGTACAGAATTCACCCCTCCACTTT. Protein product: CASSPRGVQNSPLHF. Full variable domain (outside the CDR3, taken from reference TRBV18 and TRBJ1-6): NAGVMQNPRHLVRRRGQEARLRCSPMKGHSHVYWYRQLPEEGLKFMVYLQKENIIDESGMPKERFSAEFPKEGPSILRIQQVVRGDSAAYFCASSPRGVQNSPLHFGNGTRLTVT.

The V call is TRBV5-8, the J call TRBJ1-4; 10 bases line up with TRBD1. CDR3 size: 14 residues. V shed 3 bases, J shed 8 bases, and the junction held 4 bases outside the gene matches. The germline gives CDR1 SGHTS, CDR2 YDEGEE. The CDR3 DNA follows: TGTGCCAGCAGCTCGACAGGGGGCAAGGAAAAACTGTTTTTT. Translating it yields CASSSTGGKEKLFF.

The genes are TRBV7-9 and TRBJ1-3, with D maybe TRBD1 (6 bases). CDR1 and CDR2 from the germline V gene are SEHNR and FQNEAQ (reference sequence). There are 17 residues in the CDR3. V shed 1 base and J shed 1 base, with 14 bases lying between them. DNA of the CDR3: TGTGCCAGCAGCTTAGGGGACATCCGCTTGTCTGGAAACACCATATATTTT. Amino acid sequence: CASSLGDIRLSGNTIYF.

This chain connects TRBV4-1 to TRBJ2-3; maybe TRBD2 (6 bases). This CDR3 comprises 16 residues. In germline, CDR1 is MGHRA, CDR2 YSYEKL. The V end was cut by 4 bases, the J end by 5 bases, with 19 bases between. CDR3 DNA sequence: TGCGCCAGCAGCCCTCTGAACGGACTATCTCGAGATACGCAGTATTTT. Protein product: CASSPLNGLSRDTQYF.

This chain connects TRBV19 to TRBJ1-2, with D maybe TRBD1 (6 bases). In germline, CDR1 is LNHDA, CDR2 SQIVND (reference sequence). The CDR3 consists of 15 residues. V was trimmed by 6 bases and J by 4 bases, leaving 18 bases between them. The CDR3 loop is CASSHGGGGGYGYTF. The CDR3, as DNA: TGTGCCAGTAGCCACGGGGGGGGCGGAGGCTATGGCTACACCTTC.

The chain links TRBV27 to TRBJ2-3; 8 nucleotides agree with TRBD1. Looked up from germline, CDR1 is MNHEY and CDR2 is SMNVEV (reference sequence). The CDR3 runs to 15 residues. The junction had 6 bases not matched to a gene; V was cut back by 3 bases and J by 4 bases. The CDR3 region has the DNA TGTGCCAGCAGTTTGGACAGGGTGGGGGCAGATACGCAGTATTTT. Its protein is CASSLDRVGADTQYF.

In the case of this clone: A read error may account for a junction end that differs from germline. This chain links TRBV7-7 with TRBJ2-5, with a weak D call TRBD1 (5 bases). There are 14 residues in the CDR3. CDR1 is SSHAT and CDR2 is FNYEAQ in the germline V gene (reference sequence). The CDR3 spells CASSLGRNQETQYF. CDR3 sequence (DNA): TGTGCTAGCAGCTTGGGGCGAAACCAAGAGACCCAGTACTTC.

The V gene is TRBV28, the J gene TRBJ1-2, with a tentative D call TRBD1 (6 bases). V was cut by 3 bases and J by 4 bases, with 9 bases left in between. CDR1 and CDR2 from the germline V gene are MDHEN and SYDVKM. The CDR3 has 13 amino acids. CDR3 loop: CASSFAQGYGYTF. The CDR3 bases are TGTGCCAGCAGTTTCGCACAGGGCTATGGCTACACCTTC.

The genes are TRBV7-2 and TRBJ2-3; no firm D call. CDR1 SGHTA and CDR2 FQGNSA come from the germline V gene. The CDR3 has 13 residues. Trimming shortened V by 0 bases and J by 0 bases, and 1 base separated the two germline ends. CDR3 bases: TGTGCCAGCAGCTTAGCGAGCACAGATACGCAGTATTTT. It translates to CASSLASTDTQYF.

The CDR3 DNA sequence: TGTGCCAGCAGCTTAGCGGGCCCGGCTCCCGGGGAGCTGTTTTTT. It specifies CASSLAGPAPGELFF. The chain combines TRBV7-3 with TRBJ2-2, with a weak D call TRBD2 (5 bases). This CDR3 spans 15 amino acids. CDR1 and CDR2 from the germline V gene are SGHTA and FQGTGA. Trimming shortened V by 2 bases and J by 6 bases, and 13 bases separated the two germline ends.

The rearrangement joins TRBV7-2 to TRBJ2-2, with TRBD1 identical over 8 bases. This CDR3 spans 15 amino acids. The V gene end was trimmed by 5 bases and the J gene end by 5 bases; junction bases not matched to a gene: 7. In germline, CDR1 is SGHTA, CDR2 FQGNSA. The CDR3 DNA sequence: TGTGCCAGCAGCGCACAGGGGGTGAGGACCGGGGAGCTGTTTTTT. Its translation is CASSAQGVRTGELFF.

The CDR3 nucleotides are TGTGCCTGGAGTGTACCGGGGGGGGTTGGTACGCAGTATTTT. This codes for CAWSVPGGVGTQYF. The rearrangement links TRBV30 to TRBJ2-3; 8 nucleotides agree with TRBD2. Germline lookup yields CDR1 GTSNPN and CDR2 SVGIG (reference sequence). This CDR3 spans 14 amino acids. The trim removed 0 bases at V and 8 bases at J, leaving 7 bases unmatched. Full variable domain (remainder filled in from reference TRBV30 and TRBJ2-3): SQTIHQWPATLVQPVGSPLSLECTVEGTSNPNLYWYRQAAGRGLQLLFYSVGIGQISSEVPQNLSASRPQDRQFILSSKKLLLSDSGFYLCAWSVPGGVGTQYFGPGTRLTVL.

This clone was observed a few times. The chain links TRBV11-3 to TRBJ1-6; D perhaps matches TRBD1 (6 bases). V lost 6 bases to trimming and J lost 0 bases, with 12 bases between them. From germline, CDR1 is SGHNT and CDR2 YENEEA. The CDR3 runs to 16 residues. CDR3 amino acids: CASRYGGSSYNSPLHF. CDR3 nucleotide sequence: TGTGCCAGCAGGTACGGGGGCAGCTCCTATAATTCACCCCTCCACTTT.

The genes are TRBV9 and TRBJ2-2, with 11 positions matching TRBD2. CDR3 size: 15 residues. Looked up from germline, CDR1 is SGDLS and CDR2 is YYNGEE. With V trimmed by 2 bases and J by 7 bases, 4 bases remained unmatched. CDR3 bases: TGTGCCAGCAGCGTCGGACTAGCGGGCTTCGGGGAGCTGTTTTTT. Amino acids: CASSVGLAGFGELFF.

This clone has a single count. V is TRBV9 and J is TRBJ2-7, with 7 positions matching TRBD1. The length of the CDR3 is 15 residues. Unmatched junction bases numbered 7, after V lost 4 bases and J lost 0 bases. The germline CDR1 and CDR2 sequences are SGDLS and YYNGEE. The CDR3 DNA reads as TGTGCCAGCAGCATTGGACAGGCTAGCTCCTACGAGCAGTACTTC. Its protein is CASSIGQASSYEQYF.

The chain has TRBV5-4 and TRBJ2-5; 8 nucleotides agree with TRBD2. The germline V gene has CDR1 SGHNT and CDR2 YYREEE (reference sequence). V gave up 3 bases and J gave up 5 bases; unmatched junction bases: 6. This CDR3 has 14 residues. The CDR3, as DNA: TGTGCCAGCAGCTCTACGGGGGGGCATGAGACCCAGTACTTC. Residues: CASSSTGGHETQYF. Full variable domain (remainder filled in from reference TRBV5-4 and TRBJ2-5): ETGVTQSPTHLIKTRGQQVTLRCSSQSGHNTVSWYQQALGQGPQFIFQYYREEENGRGNFPPRFSGLQFPNYSSELNVNALELDDSALYLCASSSTGGHETQYFGPGTRLLVL.

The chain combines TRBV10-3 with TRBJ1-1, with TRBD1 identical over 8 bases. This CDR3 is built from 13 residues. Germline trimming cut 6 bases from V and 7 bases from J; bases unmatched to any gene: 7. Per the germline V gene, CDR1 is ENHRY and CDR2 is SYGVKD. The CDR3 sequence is CAISLGQGDEAFF. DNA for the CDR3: TGTGCCATCAGCTTAGGACAGGGCGATGAAGCTTTCTTT.

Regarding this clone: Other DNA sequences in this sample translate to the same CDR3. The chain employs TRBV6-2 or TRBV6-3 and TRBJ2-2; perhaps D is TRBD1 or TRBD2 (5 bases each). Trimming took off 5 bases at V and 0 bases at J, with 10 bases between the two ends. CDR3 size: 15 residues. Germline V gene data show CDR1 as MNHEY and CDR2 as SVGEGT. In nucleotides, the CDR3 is TGTGCCAGCAGTCCCGGGACCGCGAACACCGGGGAGCTGTTTTTT. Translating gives CASSPGTANTGELFF.

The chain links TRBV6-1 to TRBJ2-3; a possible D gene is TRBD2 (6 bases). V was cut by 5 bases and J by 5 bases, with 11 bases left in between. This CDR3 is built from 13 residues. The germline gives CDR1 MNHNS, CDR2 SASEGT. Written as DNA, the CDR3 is TGTGCCAGCAGTTATCGGGAGCAAGATACGCAGTATTTT. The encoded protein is CASSYREQDTQYF.

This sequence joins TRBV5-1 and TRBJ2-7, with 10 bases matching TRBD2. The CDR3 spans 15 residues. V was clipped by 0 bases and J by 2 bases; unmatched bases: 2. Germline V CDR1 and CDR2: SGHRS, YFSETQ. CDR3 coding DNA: TGCGCCAGCAGCTTGGGGACTAGCGGTCCCTACGAGCAGTACTTC. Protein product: CASSLGTSGPYEQYF. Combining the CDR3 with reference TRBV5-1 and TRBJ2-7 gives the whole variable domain KAGVTQTPRYLIKTRGQQVTLSCSPISGHRSVSWYQQTPGQGLQFLFEYFSETQRNKGNFPGRFSGRQFSNSRSEMNVSTLELGDSALYLCASSLGTSGPYEQYFGPGTRLTVT.

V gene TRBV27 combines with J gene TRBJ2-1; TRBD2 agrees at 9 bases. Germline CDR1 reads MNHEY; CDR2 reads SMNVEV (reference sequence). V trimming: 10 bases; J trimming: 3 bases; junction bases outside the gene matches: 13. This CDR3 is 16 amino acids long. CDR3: CATKSVAGGLYNEQFF. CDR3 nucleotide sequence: TGTGCCACCAAATCGGTGGCGGGAGGGCTCTACAATGAGCAGTTCTTC.

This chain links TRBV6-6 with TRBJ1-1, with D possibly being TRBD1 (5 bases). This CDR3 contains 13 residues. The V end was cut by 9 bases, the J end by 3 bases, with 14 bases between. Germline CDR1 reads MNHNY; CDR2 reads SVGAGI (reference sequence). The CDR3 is CASGDVEYTEAFF. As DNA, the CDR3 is TGTGCCAGTGGGGACGTGGAGTACACTGAAGCTTTCTTT.

The CDR3 spells CASSPEIGSNSGANVLTF. CDR3 nucleotides: TGTGCCAGCTCACCTGAGATCGGAAGCAACTCTGGGGCCAACGTCCTGACTTTC. The rearrangement joins TRBV18 to TRBJ2-6; no clear D. Germline CDR1 KGHSH, CDR2 LQKENI. Trimming stripped 3 bases from V and 0 bases from J, with 15 bases between. The CDR3 consists of 18 residues.